Shown below are 23 T cell receptor beta chains from a single sample sequenced in a study of blood T cell repertoires in COVID-19. Some clones are missing from TCRdb's copy, which holds only in-frame ones; the method was immunoSEQ multiplex PCR. This sample has about 55,000 clones; roughly 80% occur once, and the top ten carry about 2%. Sequencing was carried out using peripheral blood. The receptor set was obtained from a woman aged 55-70 years with acute or convalescent COVID-19.

The genes are TRBV7-9 and TRBJ2-3; D is unclear. V was shortened by 9 bases and J by 0 bases, with 7 bases between the two germline ends. This CDR3 comprises 12 residues. The germline V gene encodes CDR1 SEHNR and CDR2 FQNEAQ (reference sequence). CDR3 DNA: TGTGCCAGTACTCTTAGCACAGATACGCAGTATTTT. Translated, it gives CASTLSTDTQYF.

The chain carries TRBV6-6 and TRBJ2-5, with D perhaps TRBD1 (6 bases). The CDR3 spans 15 residues. Trimming shortened V by 7 bases and J by 3 bases, and 18 bases separated the two germline ends. Germline V gene lookup returns CDR1 MNHNY and CDR2 SVGAGI (reference sequence). The CDR3 nucleotides are TGTGCCAGCACTTTACTCAAGGACAGCAAAGAGACCCAGTACTTC. It encodes CASTLLKDSKETQYF.

V usage is TRBV6-1 and J usage is TRBJ1-2, with TRBD1 identical over 11 bases. Looked up from germline, CDR1 is MNHNS and CDR2 is SASEGT. J lost 5 bases, V lost 3 bases, and 5 bases had no gene match. CDR3 size: 15 residues. The CDR3 DNA follows: TGTGCCAGCAGTGAGGCCGGGACAGGGGGGTATGGCTACACCTTC. As protein: CASSEAGTGGYGYTF.

This clone showed up just a few times. The chain uses TRBV5-4 and TRBJ2-1; TRBD2 is a possible D gene (5 bases). V was clipped by 1 base and J by 6 bases, with 8 bases between them. The germline V gene encodes CDR1 SGHNT and CDR2 YYREEE (reference sequence). This CDR3 has 13 residues. CDR3 region: CASSLKTINEQFF. The CDR3 nucleotides read TGTGCCAGCAGCTTGAAGACTATCAATGAGCAGTTCTTC.

The sample holds one count of this clone. This chain uses TRBV6-1 with TRBJ1-1; possible D gene TRBD1, 5 bases. This CDR3 has 15 amino acids. Deletions cut 2 bases from V and 1 base from J, with 11 bases between. The germline V gene encodes CDR1 MNHNS and CDR2 SASEGT. The CDR3 sequence: CASSEWAGENTEAFF. CDR3 nucleotides: TGTGCCAGCAGTGAATGGGCGGGGGAGAACACTGAAGCTTTCTTT.

This clone has just a few counts. V usage is TRBV6-5 and J usage is TRBJ1-5; D perhaps matches TRBD1 (5 bases). In germline, CDR1 is MNHEY, CDR2 SVGAGI. This CDR3 region has 15 residues. Between the trimmed V and J ends, which lost 4 bases and 0 bases, there was a span of 10 bases. Here the CDR3 DNA reads TGTGCCAGCAGTTCGGGACTCCTTAGCAATCAGCCCCAGCATTTT. Its translation: CASSSGLLSNQPQHF.

This chain uses TRBV30 with TRBJ2-5; 9 positions agree with TRBD2. Per germline, CDR1 GTSNPN and CDR2 SVGIG (reference sequence). Losses at the gene ends were 4 bases for V and 5 bases for J; bases not matched to a gene: 14. The CDR3 consists of 16 residues. The CDR3 here is CAWTGERGDDWETQYF. CDR3 nucleotides: TGTGCCTGGACGGGGGAGCGGGGGGACGATTGGGAGACCCAGTACTTC.

The CDR3 coding sequence is TGTGCTAGTGGGAAAGAGGGTCTAAAAGCTTTCTTT. This sequence encodes CASGKEGLKAFF. The chain employs TRBV12-5 and TRBJ1-1; D is unresolved. This CDR3 is built from 12 residues. The germline V and J ends were trimmed by 6 bases and 9 bases, with 14 bases remaining between them. CDR1 is LGHNT, CDR2 FRNRAP, per germline.

The chain joins TRBV6-5 to TRBJ2-3; TRBD1 agrees at 7 bases. Trimming cost V 6 bases and J 11 bases; bases outside gene matches: 8. Germline-derived CDR1 and CDR2 are MNHEY and SVGAGI. This CDR3 is 12 amino acids long. The CDR3 DNA reads TGTGCCAGCAGCCGTACAGGGGCAGAGCAGTATTTT. Translating it yields CASSRTGAEQYF.

This chain links TRBV3-1 (or the pseudogene TRBV3-2) with TRBJ1-1; D remains unclear. The CDR3 is 15 residues long. Germline CDR1 LGHDT, CDR2 YNNKEL (reference sequence). V dropped 1 base and J dropped 2 bases, with 11 bases sitting between them. The CDR3 sequence: CASSQGGSANTEAFF. For the CDR3, the DNA is TGTGCCAGCAGCCAAGGAGGGTCCGCAAACACTGAAGCTTTCTTT.

This clone was found a few times. The chain carries TRBV29-1 and TRBJ1-2, with a tentative D call TRBD1 (6 bases). With 5 bases removed from V and 5 bases from J, the gap between germline ends came to 12 bases. CDR3 length: 12 residues. CDR1 SQVTM and CDR2 ANQGSEA come from the germline V gene. CDR3 amino acids: CSVLGGGYGYTF. The CDR3 region has the DNA TGCAGCGTTCTAGGGGGAGGGTATGGCTACACCTTC.

V and J are TRBV20-1 and TRBJ2-7; D is unresolved. V lost 5 bases and J lost 1, with 6 bases in between. Looked up from germline, CDR1 is DFQATT and CDR2 is SNEGSKA (reference sequence). The CDR3 spans 11 residues. In nucleotides, the CDR3 is TGCAGTGCTTCCCGTTCCTACGAGCAGTACTTC. Translated, it gives CSASRSYEQYF.

This chain joins TRBV2 and TRBJ2-5; TRBD2 matches at 11 bases. The germline gives CDR1 SNHLY, CDR2 FYNNEI. J gave up 2 bases and V 4 bases, and 3 bases lay outside the gene matches. The CDR3 is 15 amino acids. CDR3 region: CASSGTSGGQETQYF. CDR3 sequence (DNA): TGTGCCAGCAGTGGTACTAGCGGGGGTCAAGAGACCCAGTACTTC.

Only a few counts were recorded for this clone. The chain is built from TRBV5-6 and TRBJ1-1; D possibly corresponds to TRBD1 (6 bases). The CDR3 is 13 amino acids. The V gene lost 5 bases and the J gene lost 1 base, with 9 bases spanning the gap. CDR1 is SGHDT and CDR2 is YYEEEE in the germline V gene. CDR3 sequence: CASSIRGNTEAFF. CDR3 nucleotide sequence: TGTGCCAGCAGTATCAGGGGGAACACTGAAGCTTTCTTT.

This chain's CDR3 is CASSQVGTESEQFF. The CDR3 coding sequence is TGTGCCAGCAGCCAAGTAGGGACTGAAAGTGAGCAGTTCTTC. This chain joins TRBV3-1 (or the pseudogene TRBV3-2) and TRBJ2-1, with a possible D match to TRBD2 (6 bases). Trimming shortened V by 1 base and J by 9 bases, and 13 bases separated the two germline ends. The CDR3 spans 14 residues. Germline loops: CDR1 LGHDT, CDR2 YNNKEL (reference sequence).

This rearrangement joins TRBV18 to TRBJ2-1; 8 bases line up with TRBD2. CDR3 length equals 14 residues. Germline CDR1 KGHSH, CDR2 LQKENI. The ends lost 1 base at V and 9 bases at J; junction bases unmatched: 5. CDR3 region: CASSPRTGGTEQFF. In DNA, the CDR3 is TGTGCCAGCTCACCACGAACGGGGGGGACTGAGCAGTTCTTC. The complete variable domain, with remaining parts taken from reference TRBV18 and TRBJ2-1, reads NAGVMQNPRHLVRRRGQEARLRCSPMKGHSHVYWYRQLPEEGLKFMVYLQKENIIDESGMPKERFSAEFPKEGPSILRIQQVVRGDSAAYFCASSPRTGGTEQFFGPGTRLTVL.

This rearrangement joins TRBV5-1 to TRBJ1-1; no reliable D call. The CDR3 is made up of 16 amino acids. Per germline, CDR1 SGHRS and CDR2 YFSETQ. Deletions cut 4 bases from V and 4 bases from J, with 20 bases between. CDR3 residues: CASSLGMGSTGTEAFF. In DNA, the CDR3 is TGCGCCAGCAGCCTAGGGATGGGGAGTACGGGCACTGAAGCTTTCTTT.

The V gene is TRBV15, the J gene TRBJ2-7; perhaps TRBD2 as D (5 bases). V lost 3 bases and J lost 1, with 7 bases in between. The CDR3 is 13 amino acids. From germline, CDR1 is LNHNV and CDR2 YYDKDF (reference sequence). The DNA for the CDR3 is TGTGCCACCAGCAGGGACTTGTCCTACGAGCAGTACTTC. Protein product: CATSRDLSYEQYF.

V usage is TRBV2 and J usage is TRBJ1-1, with D possibly matching TRBD1 (6 bases). The V end lost 11 bases, the J end lost 0 bases, and 13 bases lay between the germline ends. The CDR3 has 13 amino acids. Per germline, CDR1 SNHLY and CDR2 FYNNEI. The CDR3 here is CAARGPMNTEAFF. CDR3 nucleotide sequence: TGTGCCGCGCGGGGGCCGATGAACACTGAAGCTTTCTTT.

The chain couples TRBV7-9 to TRBJ2-7; D uncertain. Germline CDR1 SEHNR, CDR2 FQNEAQ (reference sequence). V was shortened by 5 bases and J by 2 bases, with 7 bases between the two germline ends. The CDR3 is 12 residues long. CDR3 bases: TGTGCCAGCAGCATCGGAGCCTACGAGCAGTACTTC. This codes for CASSIGAYEQYF.

This clone was seen just once. The chain is built from TRBV15 and TRBJ2-3, with TRBD2 identical over 8 bases. The CDR3 has 18 amino acids. In germline, CDR1 is LNHNV, CDR2 YYDKDF (reference sequence). V lost 1 base to trimming and J lost 2 bases; unmatched junction nucleotides: 11. DNA for the CDR3: TGTGCCACCAGCAGAGGTCCGGGACTAGAGGGGCTCACAGATACGCAGTATTTT. This encodes CATSRGPGLEGLTDTQYF.

This CDR3 reads CASSQISRTSGNNEQFF. The CDR3 DNA is TGCGCCAGCAGCCAAATTTCACGGACTAGCGGAAACAATGAGCAGTTCTTC. The gene calls are TRBV5-1 and TRBJ2-1, with 10 bases identical to TRBD2. V was pared by 4 bases and J by 5 bases, with 12 bases of the junction left unmatched. The V gene's germline CDR1 is SGHRS and CDR2 YFSETQ. The CDR3 loop spans 17 amino acids.

This rearrangement joins TRBV5-1 to TRBJ1-4; no reliable D call. The CDR3 spans 15 residues. Trimming pared 0 bases from V and 0 bases from J, leaving 6 bases between. Looked up from germline, CDR1 is SGHRS and CDR2 is YFSETQ. The CDR3 reads CASSLGSATNEKLFF. CDR3 bases: TGCGCCAGCAGCTTGGGGAGTGCAACTAATGAAAAACTGTTTTTT.